The 4 T cell receptor beta chains in this list originate from one sample, sequenced in a study of T-cell reconstitution after alpha-beta-depleted transplantation in children. Unique molecular identifiers featured in how the TCRbeta library was prepared. TCRdb passed the PCR reads through MiXCR, listing each CDR3 protein once. The table includes around 700,000 distinct CDR3 sequences, under 15% detected once. Specimen: PBMCs, collected before TCRalphabeta/CD19-depleted stem cell transplant. These receptors were taken from a girl aged 2 to 10 with congenital amegakaryocytic thrombocytopenia, due to receive a stem cell transplant.

In this sample, this clonotype turned up many times. The chain is built from TRBV5-5 and TRBJ2-7; 7 bases fit TRBD2. The CDR3 runs 16 residues. Germline trimming cut 3 bases from V and 4 bases from J; bases unmatched to any gene: 13. Germline CDR1 SGHKS, CDR2 YYEKEE (reference sequence). In DNA, the CDR3 is TGTGCCAGCAGCTCCATTGGGGCGGGGGATCCTTACGAGCAGTACTTC. Translated: CASSSIGAGDPYEQYF.

This clonotype was found many times. V usage is TRBV20-1 and J usage is TRBJ2-1, with D possibly TRBD2 on 6 matching bases. This CDR3 is 16 amino acids long. Germline CDR1 is DFQATT and CDR2 is SNEGSKA (reference sequence). V lost 7 bases, J lost 3 bases, and 22 bases lay in between. CDR3 loop: CSGGKVPGLDYNEQFF. For the CDR3, the DNA is TGCAGTGGTGGGAAGGTGCCGGGACTCGACTACAATGAGCAGTTCTTC.

This clonotype was detected many times. The J gene is TRBJ2-1, the V gene TRBV5-1; possible D gene TRBD2, 6 bases. The CDR3 sequence is 15 residues long. V dropped 0 bases and J dropped 4 bases, with 11 bases sitting between them. CDR1 SGHRS and CDR2 YFSETQ come from the germline V gene. CDR3 protein: CASSLGLGVYNEQFF. CDR3 in DNA: TGCGCCAGCAGCTTGGGACTAGGGGTGTACAATGAGCAGTTCTTC.

The sample holds a few counts of this clonotype. The chain uses TRBV19 and TRBJ2-7; no clear D gene. Trimming left V 3 bases short and J 4 bases short, with 10 bases between. Per germline, CDR1 LNHDA and CDR2 SQIVND (reference sequence). This CDR3 comprises 13 residues. CDR3 loop: CASSIADSYEQYF. The CDR3 nucleotides read TGTGCCAGTAGTATTGCGGATTCTTACGAGCAGTACTTC.